A selection of T cell receptor beta chains follows, all from one sample in a study of blood T cell repertoires in COVID-19. Assay: immunoSEQ multiplex PCR; the TCRdb copy retains only in-frame clones and omits some. The table lists some 300,000 clones, 85% to 90% of them singletons. Material: PBMCs or T cells enriched from blood (not recorded which). Receptor source: a woman aged 45-65 years who had been exposed to COVID-19. Each CDR3 is given with its conserved first and last residue. D genes are given only for firm matches. Only part of the rows carry a size: once, few, many, or a class if the clone is expanded.

V gene	J gene	D gene	CDR3 length	clone size	CDR3 protein	CDR3 DNA
TRBV5-1	TRBJ1-3	-	16	once	CASSLGLIGSGNTIYF	TGCGCCAGCAGCTTGGGTCTTATCGGCTCTGGAAACACCATATATTTT
TRBV11-2	TRBJ1-3	-	14	once	CASSEDSSGNTIYF	TGTGCCAGCAGTGAGGACAGCTCTGGAAACACCATATATTTT
TRBV2	TRBJ2-5	-	16	-	CASSRSREGGQETQYF	TGTGCCAGCAGTAGAAGCAGGGAAGGGGGTCAAGAGACCCAGTACTTC
TRBV7-5	TRBJ2-7	-	14	-	CARSPVGVWGEQYF	TGTGCCAGAAGCCCGGTCGGGGTATGGGGCGAGCAGTACTTC
TRBV3-1/TRBV3-2	TRBJ2-3	TRBD2	16	once	CASSQLAGGPADTQYF	TGTGCCAGCAGCCAACTAGCGGGGGGGCCAGCAGATACGCAGTATTTT
TRBV30	TRBJ1-2	-	13	-	CAWKAQAPDGYTF	TGTGCCTGGAAAGCCCAGGCCCCAGATGGCTACACCTTC
TRBV27	TRBJ2-1	-	13	-	CASSRQGGYEQFF	TGTGCCAGCAGTCGGCAGGGTGGGTATGAGCAGTTCTTC
TRBV18	TRBJ1-1	-	13	few	CASSASDTRGAFF	TGTGCCAGCTCCGCCTCGGACACCAGGGGAGCTTTCTTT
TRBV5-1	TRBJ2-2	TRBD2	19	few	CASSSSGLAGGTNTGELFF	TGCGCCAGCAGCTCGTCGGGACTAGCGGGGGGGACGAACACCGGGGAGCTGTTTTTT
TRBV11-2	TRBJ1-3	TRBD1	15	-	CASSMDRGPGNTIYF	TGTGCCAGCAGCATGGACAGGGGGCCTGGAAACACCATATATTTT
TRBV30	TRBJ2-7	-	15	-	CAWSPLGGAGSEQYF	TGTGCCTGGAGTCCCTTAGGCGGGGCGGGGAGCGAGCAGTACTTC
TRBV28	TRBJ2-7	TRBD1	18	-	CASSLYGLGGDRDIGQYF	TGTGCCAGCAGTTTATATGGCTTGGGGGGGGACAGGGATATTGGGCAGTACTTC
TRBV5-1	TRBJ2-7	TRBD2	16	few	CASSPNSGAIFGEQYF	TGCGCCAGCAGCCCAAATAGCGGGGCGATATTCGGCGAGCAGTACTTC
TRBV27	TRBJ1-6	-	15	-	CASAARGRHNSPLHF	TGTGCCAGCGCCGCGCGTGGGAGGCATAATTCACCCCTCCACTTT
TRBV4-1	TRBJ1-4	-	16	-	CASRIAGASTNEKLFF	TGCGCCAGCAGGATCGCAGGGGCTTCAACTAATGAAAAACTGTTTTTT
TRBV24-1	TRBJ2-1	TRBD2	18	-	CATSDPWTSGSSYNEQFF	TGTGCCACCAGTGATCCGTGGACTAGCGGCAGCTCCTACAATGAGCAGTTCTTC
TRBV7-9	TRBJ2-1	-	12	-	CASSLDSPEQFF	TGTGCCAGCAGCTTAGACAGCCCTGAGCAGTTCTTC
TRBV3-1/TRBV3-2	TRBJ2-7	-	11	-	CASSHTYEQYF	TGTGCCAGCAGCCACACCTACGAGCAGTACTTC
TRBV5-5	TRBJ1-2	TRBD1	17	-	CASSSQSRDRGSYGYTF	TGTGCCAGCAGCTCACAGTCCCGGGACAGGGGATCCTATGGCTACACCTTC
TRBV18	TRBJ1-2	-	16	-	CASSRAEGQLNYGYTF	TGTGCCAGCTCCCGCGCTGAAGGACAGCTTAACTATGGCTACACCTTC
TRBV2	TRBJ1-2	TRBD1	15	-	CASSDNPGTGYGYTF	TGTGCCAGCAGTGACAATCCCGGGACAGGGTATGGCTACACCTTC
TRBV3-1/TRBV3-2	TRBJ2-7	TRBD1	13	-	CASSTGQNYEQYF	TGTGCCAGCAGCACGGGACAGAACTACGAGCAGTACTTC
TRBV3-1/TRBV3-2	TRBJ2-3	-	13	-	CASSYDTPDTQYF	TGTGCCAGCAGCTACGACACCCCAGATACGCAGTATTTT
TRBV6-5	TRBJ2-7	TRBD2	14	-	CASRRTSGTYEQYF	TGTGCCAGCAGACGGACTAGCGGGACCTACGAGCAGTACTTC
TRBV10-3	TRBJ2-3	-	15	-	CAISAEQGSADTQYF	TGTGCCATCAGTGCTGAACAGGGATCGGCAGATACGCAGTATTTT
TRBV4-2	TRBJ1-3	TRBD1	17	-	CASSQEGIQGFGNTIYF	TGTGCCAGCAGCCAAGAGGGAATACAGGGGTTCGGAAACACCATATATTTT
TRBV19	TRBJ1-5	-	17	-	CASSILSGYRADQPQHF	TGTGCCAGTAGTATTCTTAGCGGGTATCGGGCGGATCAGCCCCAGCATTTT
TRBV10-3	TRBJ1-1	-	17	once	CAISEREGVGLNTEAFF	TGTGCCATCAGTGAAAGGGAGGGGGTCGGGTTAAACACTGAAGCTTTCTTT
TRBV2	TRBJ2-2	-	16	-	CASSERHGGHGGELFF	TGTGCCAGCAGTGAGAGGCACGGCGGACATGGCGGGGAGCTGTTTTTT
TRBV13	TRBJ2-7	TRBD2	15	-	CASSSLLAGADEQYF	TGTGCCAGCAGCTCACTCCTAGCGGGTGCTGACGAGCAGTACTTC
TRBV7-2	TRBJ1-1	TRBD1	14	-	CASSFDRDPTEAFF	TGTGCCAGCAGCTTTGACAGGGATCCCACTGAAGCTTTCTTT
TRBV2	TRBJ1-5	TRBD1	16	-	CASSEKGQLSNQPQHF	TGTGCCAGCAGTGAGAAGGGACAGCTTAGCAATCAGCCCCAGCATTTT
TRBV5-4	TRBJ1-1	-	12	-	CASSLQGPEAFF	TGTGCCAGCAGCCTACAGGGACCTGAAGCTTTCTTT
TRBV19	TRBJ1-5	-	15	-	CASSMRELYHQPQHF	TGTGCCAGTAGTATGAGAGAGCTGTACCATCAGCCCCAGCATTTT
TRBV5-4	TRBJ1-1	-	13	-	CASRQQGNTEAFF	TGTGCCAGCAGACAACAGGGTAACACTGAAGCTTTCTTT
TRBV15	TRBJ2-7	-	15	once	CATSRSPGLLNEQYF	TGTGCCACCAGCAGATCCCCAGGATTACTGAACGAGCAGTACTTC
TRBV4-2	TRBJ2-3	TRBD2	18	-	CASSQDPLAGGSTDTQYF	TGTGCCAGCAGCCAAGATCCTCTAGCGGGGGGATCCACAGATACGCAGTATTTT
TRBV4-2	TRBJ1-3	TRBD1	14	-	CASRSQGVGNTIYF	TGTGCCAGCAGATCACAGGGGGTCGGAAACACCATATATTTT
TRBV5-1	TRBJ1-2	TRBD1	16	-	CASSLDRGGADYGYTF	TGCGCCAGCAGCCTGGACCGAGGGGGCGCTGACTATGGCTACACCTTC
TRBV28	TRBJ1-4	TRBD1	15	once	CASRMGQAVWARLFF	TGTGCCAGCAGAATGGGACAGGCGGTTTGGGCGCGACTGTTTTTT
TRBV5-4	TRBJ2-2	TRBD1	16	-	CASRDGTGGVTGELFF	TGTGCCAGCAGGGACGGGACAGGGGGTGTCACCGGGGAGCTGTTTTTT
TRBV7-2	TRBJ2-3	TRBD2	15	once	CASSISGIRTDTQYF	TGTGCCAGCAGCATTAGCGGGATACGCACAGATACGCAGTATTTT
TRBV28	TRBJ2-3	TRBD2	22	-	CASSLSPTGWTSGGASTDTQYF	TGTGCCAGCAGTTTATCCCCTACCGGATGGACTAGCGGGGGGGCTAGCACAGATACGCAGTATTTT
TRBV19	TRBJ1-1	-	15	-	CASTTTSAAYTEAFF	TGTGCCAGTACCACCACCTCGGCGGCTTATACTGAAGCTTTCTTT
TRBV28	TRBJ2-2	-	20	-	CASSLYWGLTYTQNTGELFF	TGTGCCAGCAGTTTATACTGGGGGCTTACCTATACCCAGAACACCGGGGAGCTGTTTTTT
TRBV7-9	TRBJ1-2	TRBD1	15	-	CASSLDRGIYYGYTF	TGTGCCAGCAGCTTAGACAGGGGGATCTACTATGGCTACACCTTC
TRBV6-5	TRBJ1-1	TRBD1	15	-	CASSRDSIVSTEAFF	TGTGCCAGCAGCCGGGACAGCATTGTATCCACTGAAGCTTTCTTT
TRBV12-5	TRBJ1-1	-	17	-	CASGVSGGFWGNTEAFF	TGTGCTAGTGGTGTCTCGGGGGGGTTCTGGGGGAACACTGAAGCTTTCTTT
TRBV18	TRBJ1-1	-	15	-	CASSAVGGLNTEAFF	TGTGCCAGCTCAGCCGTTGGAGGGTTGAACACTGAAGCTTTCTTT
TRBV4-1	TRBJ1-1	TRBD1	17	-	CASSQDVSQGAAGGAFF	TGCGCCAGCAGCCAAGATGTGTCGCAGGGGGCGGCTGGGGGGGCTTTCTTT
TRBV28	TRBJ1-4	-	15	-	CASSAARGGNEKLFF	TGTGCCAGCAGTGCCGCTCGCGGGGGTAATGAAAAACTGTTTTTT
TRBV6-1	TRBJ1-4	TRBD1	17	-	CASSEIRQGALNEKLFF	TGTGCCAGCAGTGAAATACGACAGGGGGCTCTAAATGAAAAACTGTTTTTT
TRBV7-7	TRBJ2-3	-	15	-	CASSLGGGGQDTQYF	TGTGCTAGCAGCTTAGGTGGGGGAGGTCAAGATACGCAGTATTTT
TRBV5-5	TRBJ1-5	-	14	-	CASSPQGSNQPQHF	TGTGCCAGCAGCCCTCAGGGTAGCAATCAGCCCCAGCATTTT
TRBV5-1	TRBJ1-5	TRBD1	15	-	CASSVGGTDNQPQHF	TGCGCCAGCAGCGTTGGGGGGACAGACAATCAGCCCCAGCATTTT